What follows is one TCR beta chain and its context. The antigen is unknown. The germline gives CDR1 GTSNPN, CDR2 SVGIG (reference sequence). V shed 1 base and J shed 2 bases, with 11 bases lying between them. This CDR3 region has 14 residues. Generated by immunoSEQ multiplex PCR, the TCRdb table keeps only in-frame clones and is missing some. The sample lists 150,000 or so clones, 90% to 95% occurring once. This record comes from a study of T cell responses to AZD1222 COVID-19 vaccine. Regarding the study as a whole: Repertoires in all cases were sampled only once the peak T cell response had passed. Spike-specific TCR breadth and depth grew following two AZD1222 doses.

Specimen: peripheral blood, collected on day 0 of AZD1222 vaccination. The receptor's source is an adult in good health. This chain links TRBV30 with TRBJ1-2, with D unresolved. DNA of the CDR3: TGTGCCTGGAGTGGGGTCTTTTCCAACTATGGCTACACCTTC. It is translated as CAWSGVFSNYGYTF.